This entry is about one TCR beta chain. The repertoire was sequenced with immunoSEQ multiplex PCR; TCRdb's copy has only in-frame clones and lacks some. The top ten clones hold around 0.27% of a sample with 70,000 or so clones, about nine tenths of them seen once. The data originate from a study of T cell changes during pregnancy in multiple sclerosis. The CDR3 has 13 residues. V was clipped by 4 bases and J by 7 bases; unmatched bases: 3. Germline V gives CDR1 LNHDA, CDR2 SQIVND (reference sequence). The rearrangement uses TRBV19 and TRBJ2-5, with 10 positions matching TRBD1. The specimen was CD4+ T cells from peripheral blood mononuclear cells, collected after pregnancy. This TCR was recovered from a female donor with multiple sclerosis, enrolled in a pregnancy study. The CDR3 loop reads CASSKGQGGTQYF. CDR3 nucleotide sequence: TGTGCCAGTAGTAAAGGACAGGGGGGGACCCAGTACTTC.